Below are 25 T cell receptor beta chains sequenced from a single sample in a study of shared clonotypes between healthy human individuals. Sequenced by immunoSEQ multiplex PCR; TCRdb stores in-frame clones only, minus some. The sample yields some 1,600,000 clones, approximately 98% seen once. Material: naive CD4+ T cells sorted from blood. As to subset: CD45RA+ positively selected. The receptor set was obtained from a young man in good health.

The chain couples TRBV7-9 to TRBJ2-4; a possible D gene is TRBD1 (5 bases). This CDR3 spans 16 amino acids. Trimming cost V 4 bases and J 0 bases, with 13 bases left between them. CDR1 is SEHNR and CDR2 is FQNEAQ in the germline V gene (reference sequence). The CDR3 here is CASSWSGDRAKNIQYF. The CDR3 bases are TGTGCCAGCAGCTGGTCCGGTGACAGAGCCAAAAACATTCAGTACTTC. Full variable domain (missing parts from reference TRBV7-9 and TRBJ2-4): DTGVSQNPRHKITKRGQNVTFRCDPISEHNRLYWYRQTLGQGPEFLTYFQNEAQLEKSRLLSDRFSAERPKGSFSTLEIQRTEQGDSAMYLCASSWSGDRAKNIQYFGAGTRLSVL.

The J gene is TRBJ2-7, the V gene TRBV10-3; 8 bases agree with TRBD1. J gave up 1 base and V 7 bases, and 3 bases lay outside the gene matches. Looked up from germline, CDR1 is ENHRY and CDR2 is SYGVKD. The CDR3 length is 13 residues. CDR3 sequence (DNA): TGTGCCATCATTGGACAGGGATCCTACGAGCAGTACTTC. Protein product: CAIIGQGSYEQYF.

The V and J genes are TRBV5-1 and TRBJ1-5, with TRBD1 matching 8 bases. Per the germline V gene, CDR1 is SGHRS and CDR2 is YFSETQ. V lost 0 bases to trimming and J lost 6 bases; unmatched junction nucleotides: 5. The CDR3 contains 15 residues. The CDR3 DNA follows: TGCGCCAGCAGCTTGGAGGCAGGGGGCGGTCAGCCCCAGCATTTT. It translates to CASSLEAGGGQPQHF.

This chain joins TRBV29-1 and TRBJ2-7; 7 nucleotides agree with TRBD2. V lost 6 bases to trimming and J lost 0 bases; unmatched junction nucleotides: 5. There are 13 residues in the CDR3. Germline V CDR1 and CDR2: SQVTM, ANQGSEA. The CDR3 bases are TGCAGCGTGGGAGGGATTAGCTCCTACGAGCAGTACTTC. This codes for CSVGGISSYEQYF.

The rearrangement uses TRBV7-2 and TRBJ2-2; 8 bases match TRBD2. Germline loops: CDR1 SGHTA, CDR2 FQGNSA. J gave up 4 bases and V 5 bases, and 3 bases lay outside the gene matches. This CDR3 spans 14 amino acids. CDR3 DNA sequence: TGTGCCAGCAGCCACGGGACTAGCACCGGGGAGCTGTTTTTT. Translating gives CASSHGTSTGELFF. The whole variable domain, remainder taken from reference TRBV7-2 and TRBJ2-2, is GAGVSQSPSNKVTEKGKDVELRCDPISGHTALYWYRQSLGQGLEFLIYFQGNSAPDKSGLPSDRFSAERTGGSVSTLTIQRTQQEDSAVYLCASSHGTSTGELFFGEGSRLTVL.

The J gene is TRBJ2-5, the V gene TRBV5-1, with 7 bases that match TRBD2. V lost 2 bases to trimming and J lost 2 bases; unmatched junction nucleotides: 3. The CDR3 runs to 14 residues. Germline assignment: CDR1 SGHRS and CDR2 YFSETQ. The CDR3 DNA reads TGCGCCAGCAGCTTTGGGACTAATCAAGAGACCCAGTACTTC. It codes for CASSFGTNQETQYF.

Details on this clone: The sample carries other DNA sequences with the same CDR3. The CDR3 region is CSVEDQGYEQYF. The DNA for the CDR3 is TGCAGCGTTGAAGATCAGGGATACGAGCAGTACTTC. The V call is TRBV29-1, the J call TRBJ2-7; D is perhaps TRBD1 (5 bases). CDR3 length equals 12 residues. The V gene lost 0 bases and the J gene lost 4 bases, with 7 bases spanning the gap. Looked up from germline, CDR1 is SQVTM and CDR2 is ANQGSEA.

The chain links TRBV11-2 to TRBJ2-2; the D is unclear. The CDR3 extends over 15 amino acids. Germline-derived CDR1 and CDR2 are SGHAT and FQNNGV. Trimming shortened V by 5 bases and J by 1 base, and 11 bases separated the two germline ends. DNA of the CDR3: TGTGCCAGCAGCCCAGCCCCCGAGAACACCGGGGAGCTGTTTTTT. Protein sequence: CASSPAPENTGELFF.

The J gene is TRBJ1-1, the V gene TRBV14; no clear D. There are 13 residues in the CDR3. CDR1 SGHDN and CDR2 FVKESK come from the germline V gene. V lost 4 bases and J 1 base, leaving 7 bases between the germline ends. The CDR3 DNA reads as TGTGCCAGCAGCCGCGGGGAGAACACTGAAGCTTTCTTT. It codes for CASSRGENTEAFF.

The rearrangement links TRBV2 to TRBJ2-2; 13 nucleotides match TRBD2. Germline V gene data show CDR1 as SNHLY and CDR2 as FYNNEI. Unmatched junction bases numbered 6, after V lost 5 bases and J lost 6 bases. CDR3 length: 16 residues. The chain's CDR3 is CASSNHGLAGAGELFF. The DNA for the CDR3 is TGTGCCAGCAGTAACCATGGACTAGCGGGAGCCGGGGAGCTGTTTTTT.

V and J are TRBV12-5 and TRBJ2-1, with D perhaps given as TRBD1 or TRBD2 (5 bases each). CDR1 LGHNT and CDR2 FRNRAP come from the germline V gene. This CDR3 spans 13 amino acids. V was cut by 5 bases and J by 8 bases, with 13 bases left in between. In DNA form, the CDR3 reads TGTGCTAGTGGTCCAGACAGCGGCCATGAGCAGTTCTTC. Protein sequence: CASGPDSGHEQFF.

The chain is built from TRBV18 and TRBJ2-1; the D gene is possibly TRBD2 (6 bases). This CDR3 region has 15 residues. From germline, CDR1 is KGHSH and CDR2 LQKENI. V lost 3 bases to trimming and J lost 3 bases, with 12 bases between them. CDR3 DNA: TGTGCCAGCTCACCTCAATTGGAGGGCTACAATGAGCAGTTCTTC. It translates to CASSPQLEGYNEQFF.

The chain recombines TRBV28 with TRBJ2-7, with D maybe TRBD1 (6 bases). V was shortened by 7 bases and J by 9 bases, with 19 bases between the two germline ends. The V gene's germline CDR1 is MDHEN and CDR2 SYDVKM. The CDR3 spans 13 residues. This CDR3 is CASKLINRVSQYF. The CDR3 coding sequence is TGTGCCAGCAAATTGATAAACAGGGTCTCGCAGTACTTC.

The chain uses TRBV10-3 and TRBJ2-7; no definite D call. The length of the CDR3 is 15 residues. Germline CDR1 is ENHRY and CDR2 is SYGVKD. The V end was cut by 6 bases, the J end by 2 bases, with 17 bases between. The CDR3 DNA follows: TGTGCCATCAGGTCCGACGGATCCAACCCCTACGAGCAGTACTTC. This encodes CAIRSDGSNPYEQYF.

The DNA of the CDR3 is TGTGCCAGCAGGGGCTTAAGGAGCACCGGGGAGCTGTTTTTT. Its translation is CASRGLRSTGELFF. The rearrangement uses TRBV28 and TRBJ2-2; no reliable D call. The CDR3 sequence is 14 residues long. Trimming left V 6 bases short and J 4 bases short, with 12 bases between. Germline CDR1 is MDHEN and CDR2 is SYDVKM.

The CDR3 region is CASSLGGARDYGYTF. DNA for the CDR3: TGTGCCAGCAGCTTAGGAGGTGCGCGGGACTATGGCTACACCTTC. The chain employs TRBV11-2 and TRBJ1-2; no reliable D call. The CDR3 has 15 amino acids. V gave up 1 base and J gave up 3 bases, with 12 bases separating them. Germline V gene sequence: CDR1 SGHAT, CDR2 FQNNGV.

As to this clone: Within the sample, other DNA sequences also encode this same CDR3. V and J are TRBV18 and TRBJ2-5, with a tentative D call TRBD2 (6 bases). Trimming took off 2 bases at V and 0 bases at J, with 7 bases between the two ends. CDR1 KGHSH and CDR2 LQKENI come from the germline V gene. The CDR3 contains 14 residues. The CDR3 DNA reads TGTGCCAGCTCACCAACGGGGGACCAAGAGACCCAGTACTTC. Encoded protein: CASSPTGDQETQYF. The whole variable domain, remainder taken from reference TRBV18 and TRBJ2-5, is NAGVMQNPRHLVRRRGQEARLRCSPMKGHSHVYWYRQLPEEGLKFMVYLQKENIIDESGMPKERFSAEFPKEGPSILRIQQVVRGDSAAYFCASSPTGDQETQYFGPGTRLLVL.

The genes are TRBV30 and TRBJ1-5; 7 bases match TRBD1. Germline CDR1 is GTSNPN and CDR2 is SVGIG (reference sequence). Trimming at V came to 3 bases and at J to 5 bases, leaving 4 bases not matched to a gene. The CDR3 sequence is 13 residues long. The CDR3 loop is CAWRTDRDQPQHF. The CDR3 DNA sequence: TGTGCCTGGAGGACCGACAGGGATCAGCCCCAGCATTTT.

The chain has TRBV6-1 and TRBJ1-1; 8 nucleotides match TRBD1. CDR3 length equals 13 residues. Trimming cost V 6 bases and J 6 bases; bases outside gene matches: 6. Germline assignment: CDR1 MNHNS and CDR2 SASEGT. The CDR3 sequence is CASRSIQGAEAFF. The DNA for the CDR3 is TGTGCCAGCAGGTCTATACAGGGGGCTGAAGCTTTCTTT.

The chain uses TRBV5-5 and TRBJ2-2; D gene unclear. The CDR3 spans 11 residues. The V gene lost 3 bases and the J gene lost 3 bases, with 0 bases spanning the gap. CDR1 is SGHKS and CDR2 is YYEKEE in the germline V gene (reference sequence). CDR3 DNA: TGTGCCAGCAGCTACACCGGGGAGCTGTTTTTT. Protein product: CASSYTGELFF.

This rearrangement joins TRBV25-1 to TRBJ2-5; either TRBD1 or TRBD2 may fit D (6 bases each). Germline V gene data show CDR1 as MGHDK and CDR2 as SYGVNS. CDR3 length: 18 residues. Trimming took off 0 bases at V and 1 base at J, with 18 bases between the two ends. CDR3 in amino acids: CASSEYGLPSGAQETQYF. The CDR3 DNA reads as TGTGCCAGCAGTGAATATGGGTTGCCTTCGGGGGCCCAAGAGACCCAGTACTTC.

V is TRBV5-3 and J is TRBJ2-3; TRBD2 aligns across 9 bases. TRBV5-3 falls under the ORF class, with uncertain function. The V and J ends lost 0 bases and 2 bases, in that order; junction bases with no gene match: 10. This CDR3 region has 18 residues. CDR3 sequence: CARSLGLSTSGDTDTQYF. The CDR3 nucleotides are TGTGCCAGAAGCTTGGGTCTCTCGACTAGCGGAGACACAGATACGCAGTATTTT.

This chain joins TRBV19 and TRBJ2-7; possible D gene TRBD2, 6 bases. The CDR3 runs 15 residues. Germline assignment: CDR1 LNHDA and CDR2 SQIVND (reference sequence). V lost 4 bases and J 4 bases, leaving 17 bases between the germline ends. CDR3 loop: CASSTVAGPGYEQYF. CDR3 sequence (DNA): TGTGCCAGTAGTACGGTCGCGGGGCCAGGATACGAGCAGTACTTC.

The rearrangement links TRBV7-9 to TRBJ2-7, with D unresolved. Per germline, CDR1 SEHNR and CDR2 FQNEAQ (reference sequence). Trimming stripped 2 bases from V and 2 bases from J, with 10 bases between. CDR3 size: 14 residues. The CDR3 sequence: CASSLQWSTYEQYF. For the CDR3, the DNA is TGTGCCAGCAGCTTACAATGGAGCACCTACGAGCAGTACTTC.

This clone was found once. The DNA of the CDR3 is TGTGCCAGCAGCAAAGACGAGCGGGAGCGGGAGACCCAGTACTTC. It specifies CASSKDERERETQYF. The chain recombines TRBV7-8 with TRBJ2-5, with TRBD2 identical over 8 bases. Per germline, CDR1 SGHVS and CDR2 FQNEAQ. CDR3 length: 15 amino acids. Losses at the gene ends were 5 bases for V and 5 bases for J; bases not matched to a gene: 10.